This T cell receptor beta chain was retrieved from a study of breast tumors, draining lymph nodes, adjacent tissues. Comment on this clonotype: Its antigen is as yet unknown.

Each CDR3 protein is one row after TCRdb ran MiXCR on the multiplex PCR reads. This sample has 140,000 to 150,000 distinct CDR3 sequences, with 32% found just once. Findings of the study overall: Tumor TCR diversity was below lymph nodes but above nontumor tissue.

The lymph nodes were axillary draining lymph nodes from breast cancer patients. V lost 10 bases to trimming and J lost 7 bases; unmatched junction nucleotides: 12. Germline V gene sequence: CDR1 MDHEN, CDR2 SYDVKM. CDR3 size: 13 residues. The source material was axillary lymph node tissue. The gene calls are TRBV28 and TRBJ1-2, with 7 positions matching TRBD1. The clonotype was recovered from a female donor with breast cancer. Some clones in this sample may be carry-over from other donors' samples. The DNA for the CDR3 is TGTGCCAACCAACCCCAGGGGGGTTCTGGCTACACCTTC. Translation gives CANQPQGGSGYTF.